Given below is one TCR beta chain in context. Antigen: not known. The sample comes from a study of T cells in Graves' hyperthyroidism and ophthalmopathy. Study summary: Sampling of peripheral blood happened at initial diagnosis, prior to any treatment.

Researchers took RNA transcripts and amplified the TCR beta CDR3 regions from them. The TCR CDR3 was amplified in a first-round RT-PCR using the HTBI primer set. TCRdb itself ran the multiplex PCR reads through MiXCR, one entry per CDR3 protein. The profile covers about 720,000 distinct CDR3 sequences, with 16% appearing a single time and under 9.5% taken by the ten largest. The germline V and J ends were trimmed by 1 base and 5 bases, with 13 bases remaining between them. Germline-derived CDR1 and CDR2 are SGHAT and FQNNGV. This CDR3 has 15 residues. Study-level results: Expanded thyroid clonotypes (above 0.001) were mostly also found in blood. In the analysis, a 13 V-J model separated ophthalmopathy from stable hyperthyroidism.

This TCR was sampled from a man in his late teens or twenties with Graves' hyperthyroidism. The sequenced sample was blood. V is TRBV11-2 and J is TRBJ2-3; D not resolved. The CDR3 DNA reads TGTGCCAGCAGCTTAGTTGGAAGTGGTGGAGATACGCAGTATTTT. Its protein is CASSLVGSGGDTQYF. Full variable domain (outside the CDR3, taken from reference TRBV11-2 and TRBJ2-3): EAGVAQSPRYKIIEKRQSVAFWCNPISGHATLYWYQQILGQGPKLLIQFQNNGVVDDSQLPKDRFSAERLKGVDSTLKIQPAKLEDSAVYLCASSLVGSGGDTQYFGPGTRLTVL.